This TCR beta chain appears in the sequencing data of a study of blood T cells in healthy people across ages. About the study: Using template switching, researchers captured about one barcoded beta molecule for each two T cells. General study results and limits: Because sorting was not performed, PBMCs prevented conclusive naive versus antigen-experienced comparison.

This clonotype was seen many times. Its target is unknown. This CDR3 contains 13 residues. The V gene lost 5 bases and the J gene lost 1 base, with 11 bases spanning the gap. Germline loops: CDR1 SQVTM, CDR2 ANQGSEA. A second PCR of 7 to 11 cycles used a sample-barcoded 5' primer and a J-beta primer mix. TCRdb analysed the 5' RACE reads with MiXCR anew, one entry per CDR3 protein. The profile shows about 290,000 distinct CDR3 sequences, less than 30% of them singletons. This TCR was sampled from a woman in her 70s in good health. This rearrangement joins TRBV29-1 to TRBJ2-5; D ambiguous. Sequenced: blood. CDR3 protein: CSVFLPSQETQYF. DNA of the CDR3: TGCAGCGTTTTTTTACCCTCCCAAGAGACCCAGTACTTC.